This TCR beta chain is drawn from a study of cytomegalovirus exposure and HLA in healthy donors (dated by TCRdb to 2015 to 2018). In the study overall: In an earlier analysis of several hundred of the donors, under 300 Gb of sequence data and 90 million to 130 million unique TCR beta sequences from about 179 million T cells were reported. Around 330 gigabases of sequencing data and roughly 80 million unique TCR sequences made up an early release that covered approximately 650 HLA-typed donors. Among the approximately 420 genotyped donors, approximately 81% belonged to the genetic ancestry cluster associated with self-reported Caucasian donors. The study was designed to test whether signatures of past pathogen exposure could be identified by cataloging public T cell receptors. The T cell repertoires of under 700 subjects were profiled by immunosequencing and related to cytomegalovirus serostatus. Along with the approximately 700-subject first cohort, a separate validation cohort of roughly 110 different subjects was used. High-throughput TCR immunosequencing, statistical association of individual TCRs with disease status, and machine learning were combined to predict cytomegalovirus infection status. A later analysis re-analyzed previously published TCR beta repertoires from approximately 700 donors and added high-resolution HLA genotyping to study TCR occurrence patterns. The later analysis used no new phenotypic data to find candidate immune exposures, relying instead on TCR beta sequences and their occurrence across donors. To decide whether each TCR beta V gene segment behaved as functional or pseudogenic, an earlier analysis of fewer than 750 of the donors relied on high-throughput TCR beta sequencing. Alongside the repertoire data, information on donor age, sex, ethnicity and CMV serostatus was compiled. A later genetic analysis used genome-wide SNP genotypes for about three fifths of the 666 donors, treating that subset as a discovery cohort. Every repertoire in the discovery cohort had been generated on one and the same sequencing platform. HLA typing covered class I and class II loci at four-digit resolution. The number of donors typed differed by locus, with about 629-640 for A, B, C, DRB1 and DQB1, roughly 520 for DQA1, over 600 for DPA1, and some 440 for DPB1. Several DR-DQ haplotypes were treated as single units for association and clustering because of strong linkage in the cohort. On average, approximately 250,000 unique TCR beta nucleotide sequences were sequenced per donor among some 420 genotyped donors of the cohort, with around 19% of those sequences being non-productive.

Overall study outcomes, separate from this receptor: V-gene and J-gene trimming of TCR beta chains was associated with a missense DCLRE1C variant in a later genetic analysis, and the association was replicated in an independent cohort. In an earlier analysis of about 600 of the donors, most TCR beta V segments appeared in productive rearrangements about 87% or about 30% of the time, broadly matching IMGT annotations. Most CMV-associated TCR beta chains appeared to be HLA-restricted in a later analysis, and the HLA associations seemed to be driven largely by CMV exposure. In the study, some 160 TCR beta chains were listed as associated with cytomegalovirus. Because some donors lacked HLA typing at each locus, the association tests relied only on the typed subset. Because counts were too low, seventeen rarely observed V segments, including chromosome 9 orphons, were excluded from the earlier analysis of 587 of the donors. A later analysis reported that several top co-occurrence clusters appeared linked to parvovirus B19, influenza, CMV and Epstein-Barr virus. The presence/absence analyses assumed that sequencing depth was roughly uniform across donors, and that assumption may not be true. Strong co-occurrence of HLA alleles, especially DR and DQ, made assigning TCR associations to individual alleles difficult. The authors suggested that the approach could potentially be extended to other disease states and immunological phenotypes. The cohort was sequenced for TCR beta chains only, and without alpha or paired-chain data the features that could be detected were limited. A few of the identified cytomegalovirus-associated TCR beta chains were confirmed in vitro to be specific for cytomegalovirus antigens. The classifier was reported to diagnose cytomegalovirus status with high specificity and sensitivity in both the original and validation cohorts. For the cohort, immune exposure information was limited to CMV serostatus. Some IMGT-functional V segments, including TRBV6-2 and TRBV6-3, could not be distinguished by the 87-base-pair reads and were therefore excluded. According to a later genetic analysis, donors in an Asian-associated ancestry cluster had fewer N-insertions in productive TCRs than the approximately 630-donor mean. In a later analysis, HLA-associated TCR beta chains were found to be more clonally expanded and to have lower generation probabilities than equally common non-associated chains. A group of highly shared sequence variants was considered likely to be a technical artifact of the sequencing pipeline. In a later analysis, TCR association rates were found to vary across HLA loci, with the most associated TCRs seen for DRB1 alleles and the fewest for HLA-C alleles. A further reported finding was that TCR beta sequences accurately predicted the HLA-A and HLA-B alleles for most subjects in the first cohort. Most TCR sequences were observed very rarely across donors, whereas some public TCRs were present in many individuals. In a later analysis, more than 15,000 TCR beta sequences were associated with specific HLA alleles at a false discovery rate of 0.05. Linkage disequilibrium might explain the correlated functional status among segregating V segments, but an unknown experimental factor could not be ruled out.

The cohort comprised under 700 healthy bone marrow donors. At the time of sampling, all cohort members were nominally healthy, though unrecorded immune exposures were likely present. The donor tested CMV seronegative, placing the donor among the 350 to 400 seronegative members of the cohort. A peripheral blood sample was provided by each donor, and peripheral blood mononuclear cells were used for TCR beta sequencing. The Qiagen DNeasy Blood Extraction Kit was used to extract genomic DNA from the blood cell samples. The CDR3, from cysteine to phenylalanine, totals 15 residues. Of all the DNA, just the CDR3 is kept, 45 bases in frame from base 1. Based on the germline V gene, the CDR1 and CDR2 sequences are SGDLS and YYNGEE. Concerning this clone: This receptor's antigen is unknown. The junction and the germline gene differ at one end; a read error may be behind it.

Libraries were prepared through the immunoSEQ multiplex PCR assay. The multiplex PCR relied on a mix of 60 forward primers for TCR Vbeta segments and 13 reverse primers for TCR Jbeta segments. Amplification of the CDR3 region of rearranged TCR beta genes was performed with a multiplex PCR assay on genomic DNA. The Illumina HiSeq System was used to sequence the amplified TCR beta libraries as 87-base-pair reads. Per the original workflow: Across the 670 or so repertoires, a later analysis counted around 80 million unique TCR beta chains, 9.5 million to 12 million of which were shared by at least two donors. To remove PCR and sequencing errors, raw reads were error-corrected and collapsed into unique sequences using a nearest-neighbor algorithm that merged closely related sequences. Alignment of CDR3 sequences to IMGT reference sequences was used to assign V, D and J gene segments. For a sequence to be retained, a match of at least six nucleotides to both a V gene segment and a J gene segment was required. A rearrangement counted as productive if the CDR3 had no stop codons and remained in frame with V and J, and every other rearrangement counted as non-productive. CDR3 was defined by IMGT convention, running from the second conserved V-encoded cysteine to the conserved J-encoded phenylalanine. The earlier analysis of fewer than 750 of the donors excluded sequences that lacked an unambiguous match to a single V gene segment. An earlier analysis of some 500 of the donors classified V segments as functional when productive rearrangements were above 56.7% and as segregating when the standard deviation between donors was above 5%. A statistical classification framework was developed to diagnose cytomegalovirus status using the catalog of TCR beta chain sequences. In a later analysis, TCR nucleotide sequences were compared against IMGT/GENE-DB human TR gene sequences so that V and J genes could be assigned. Using the TCRdist pipeline, a later analysis assigned CDR3 sequences along with most-parsimonious VDJ recombination scenarios. In a later analysis, each TCR beta chain was defined by its CDR3 amino acid sequence together with its V-gene family, and reads lacking a unique V-gene family were excluded. To address suspected cross-contamination and a sequencing artifact, a later analysis removed under 600 highly shared, low-generation-probability nucleotide sequences. In a later analysis, a clonal expansion index for each public chain was calculated from normalized within-repertoire ranks of inferred template counts. In a later analysis, generation probabilities were computed using a VDJ recombination model fitted to out-of-frame rearrangements, and the results were checked against IGoR. A later analysis scored TCR-TCR, TCR-HLA and TCR-CMV co-occurrence with hypergeometric tests, applying a repertoire-size bias correction to TCR pairs. False discovery rates were estimated in a later analysis by permuting HLA or CMV assignments 20 times. In a later analysis, co-occurring TCRs were grouped using DBSCAN, and TCRdist sequence similarity was added for clustering within HLA-allele-positive subsets. Repertoires with fewer than 30,000 or more than 120,000 public chains, plus five repertoires with anomalous nucleotide sharing, were excluded from co-occurrence clustering. Entries here come from immuneACCESS through TCRdb and include only in-frame sequences with V and J called. Some clones fail to appear in such tables; in the studies checked, an unresolved V gene covers under half of the shortfall, and the cause of the remainder is unknown. Clone size and V and J calls were adopted from that table, with D and trimming inferred from the DNA. The sample table lists around 99,000 clones, approximately 84% of them with a count of one. In total, the top ten clones hold about 2.2% of the sample.

Sequencing was done on a sample of PBMCs. This clonotype was sampled from a man aged 30 to 39 in good health and CMV-seronegative. The chain uses TRBV9 and TRBJ1-1, with no confident D gene call. This receptor carries the CDR3 CASSVGSGGNAEAFF. The nucleotides read TGTGCCAGCAGCGTTGGATCAGGCGGGAACGCTGAAGCTTTCTTT.